This T cell receptor beta chain was profiled in a study of cytomegalovirus exposure and HLA in healthy donors. Study summary: For the approximately 400 genotyped donors, approximately 83% fell within the Caucasian-associated ancestry cluster.

Primers for the PCR totalled 60 Vbeta and 13 Jbeta. Repertoires were generated with immunoSEQ multiplex PCR, while TCRdb's copy carries only in-frame clones and drops some. The sample has tens of thousands of clones, roughly 74% seen once; the top ten hold approximately 1.4%. Looked up from germline, CDR1 is LNHDA and CDR2 is SQIVND (reference sequence). V lost 5 bases, J lost 14 bases, and 13 bases lay in between. CDR3 length equals 12 residues. The chain carries TRBV19 and TRBJ1-6; D is possibly TRBD1 (6 bases). The origin of this receptor is a female donor in good health and CMV-seronegative. Sequenced: PBMCs. The CDR3 bases are TGTGCCAGTAGTGTCGACCGGGACACCCTCCACTTT. This gives the protein CASSVDRDTLHF.